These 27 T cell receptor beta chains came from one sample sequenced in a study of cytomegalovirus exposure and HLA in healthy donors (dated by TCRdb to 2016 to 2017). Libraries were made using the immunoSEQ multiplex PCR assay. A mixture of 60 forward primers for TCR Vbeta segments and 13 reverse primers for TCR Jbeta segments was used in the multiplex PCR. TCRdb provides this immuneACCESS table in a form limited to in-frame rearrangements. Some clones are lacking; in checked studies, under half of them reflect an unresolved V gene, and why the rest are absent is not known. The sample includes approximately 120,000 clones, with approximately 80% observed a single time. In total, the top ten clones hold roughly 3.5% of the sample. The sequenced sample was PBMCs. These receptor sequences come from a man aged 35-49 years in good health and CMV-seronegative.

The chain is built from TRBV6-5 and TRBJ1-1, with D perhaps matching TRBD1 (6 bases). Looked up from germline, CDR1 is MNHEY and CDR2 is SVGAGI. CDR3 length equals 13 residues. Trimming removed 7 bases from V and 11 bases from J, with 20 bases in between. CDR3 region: CASTDFTGLWAFF. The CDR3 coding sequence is TGTGCCAGCACCGACTTCACAGGGCTCTGGGCTTTCTTT.

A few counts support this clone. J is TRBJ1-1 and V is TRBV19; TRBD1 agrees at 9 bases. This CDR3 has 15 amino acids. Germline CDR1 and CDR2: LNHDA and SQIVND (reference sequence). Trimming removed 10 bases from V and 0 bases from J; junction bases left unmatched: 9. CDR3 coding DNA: TGTGCCATCCGCCCGGGACAGGGAGTGAACACTGAAGCTTTCTTT. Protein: CAIRPGQGVNTEAFF.

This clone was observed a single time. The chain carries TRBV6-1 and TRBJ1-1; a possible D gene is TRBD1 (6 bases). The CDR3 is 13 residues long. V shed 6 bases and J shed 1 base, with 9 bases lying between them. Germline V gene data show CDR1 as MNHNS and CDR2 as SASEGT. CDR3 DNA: TGTGCCAGCAGGCAGGGACAGAACACTGAAGCTTTCTTT. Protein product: CASRQGQNTEAFF.

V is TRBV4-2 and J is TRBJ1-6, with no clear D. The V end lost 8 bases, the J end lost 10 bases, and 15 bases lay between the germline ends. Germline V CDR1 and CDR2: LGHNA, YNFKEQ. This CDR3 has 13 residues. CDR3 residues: CASSSGFESPLHF. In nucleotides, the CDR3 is TGTGCCAGCTCCTCGGGTTTTGAGTCACCCCTCCACTTT.

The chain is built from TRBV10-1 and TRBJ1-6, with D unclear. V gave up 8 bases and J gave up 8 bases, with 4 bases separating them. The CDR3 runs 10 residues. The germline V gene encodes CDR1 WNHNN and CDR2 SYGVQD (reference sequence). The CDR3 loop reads CASADSPLHF. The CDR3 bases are TGCGCCAGCGCGGATTCACCCCTCCACTTT.

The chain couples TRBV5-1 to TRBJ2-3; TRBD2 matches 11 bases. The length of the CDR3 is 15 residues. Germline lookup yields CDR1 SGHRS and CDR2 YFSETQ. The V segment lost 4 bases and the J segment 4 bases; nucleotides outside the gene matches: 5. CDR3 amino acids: CASSPLAGVADTQYF. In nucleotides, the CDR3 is TGCGCCAGCAGCCCACTAGCGGGGGTCGCAGATACGCAGTATTTT.

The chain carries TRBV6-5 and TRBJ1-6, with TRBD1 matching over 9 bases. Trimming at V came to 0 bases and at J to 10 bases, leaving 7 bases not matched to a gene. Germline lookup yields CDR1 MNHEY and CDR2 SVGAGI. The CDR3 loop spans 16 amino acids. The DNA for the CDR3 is TGTGCCAGCAGTTACTCGTTCGGACAGGGGCAGTCACCCCTCCACTTT. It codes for CASSYSFGQGQSPLHF.

CDR3 region: CASSLVLAETQYF. In nucleotides, the CDR3 is TGTGCCAGCAGCTTGGTTCTAGCGGAGACCCAGTACTTC. The gene calls are TRBV5-6 and TRBJ2-5; D might be TRBD2 (6 bases). Germline lookup yields CDR1 SGHDT and CDR2 YYEEEE. The CDR3 totals 13 residues. The V and J ends lost 0 bases and 5 bases respectively, with 8 bases between them.

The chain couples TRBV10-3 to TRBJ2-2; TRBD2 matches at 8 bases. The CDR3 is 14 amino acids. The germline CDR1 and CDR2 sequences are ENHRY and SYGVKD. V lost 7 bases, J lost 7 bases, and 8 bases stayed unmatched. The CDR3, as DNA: TGTGCCATCACTCCAGCGGGGGCCATCGGGGAGCTGTTTTTT. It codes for CAITPAGAIGELFF.

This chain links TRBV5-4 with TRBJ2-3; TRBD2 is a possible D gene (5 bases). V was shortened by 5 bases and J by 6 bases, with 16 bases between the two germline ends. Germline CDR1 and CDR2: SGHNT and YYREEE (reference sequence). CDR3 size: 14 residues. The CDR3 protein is CASSNGRTGDTQYF. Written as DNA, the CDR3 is TGTGCCAGCAGTAATGGACGGACTGGGGATACGCAGTATTTT.

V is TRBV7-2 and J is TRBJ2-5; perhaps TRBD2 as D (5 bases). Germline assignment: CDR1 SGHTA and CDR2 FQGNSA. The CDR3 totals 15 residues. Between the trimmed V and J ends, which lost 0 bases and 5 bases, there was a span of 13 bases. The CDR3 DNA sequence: TGTGCCAGCAGCTTAGCTGTAGCGAGTAGGGAGACCCAGTACTTC. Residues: CASSLAVASRETQYF.

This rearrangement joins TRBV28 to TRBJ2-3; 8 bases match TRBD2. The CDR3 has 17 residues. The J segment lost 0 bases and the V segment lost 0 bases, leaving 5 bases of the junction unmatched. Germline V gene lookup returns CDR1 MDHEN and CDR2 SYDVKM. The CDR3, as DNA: TGTGCCAGCAGTTTATGGTCCGGGACTAGGAGCACAGATACGCAGTATTTT. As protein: CASSLWSGTRSTDTQYF.

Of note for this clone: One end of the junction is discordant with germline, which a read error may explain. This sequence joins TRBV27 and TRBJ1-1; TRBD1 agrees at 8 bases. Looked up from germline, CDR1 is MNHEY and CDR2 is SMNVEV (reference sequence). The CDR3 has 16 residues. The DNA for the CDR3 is TGTGCCAGCAGTTTATTGAATCGACAGGGGAACCCTGAAGCTTTCTTT. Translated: CASSLLNRQGNPEAFF.

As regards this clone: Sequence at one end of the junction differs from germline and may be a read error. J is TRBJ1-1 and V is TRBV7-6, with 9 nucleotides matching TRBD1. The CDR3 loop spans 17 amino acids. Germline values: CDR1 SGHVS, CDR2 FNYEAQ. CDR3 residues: CANSLQGAMIGYTEAFF. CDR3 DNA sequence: TGTGCCAACAGCTTACAGGGGGCCATGATCGGGTACACTGAAGCTTTCTTT.

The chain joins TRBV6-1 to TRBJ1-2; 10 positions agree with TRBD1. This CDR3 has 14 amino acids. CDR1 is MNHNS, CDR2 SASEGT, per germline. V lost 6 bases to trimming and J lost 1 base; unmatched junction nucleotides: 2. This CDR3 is CASRRDRGNYGYTF. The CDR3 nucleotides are TGTGCCAGCAGACGGGACAGGGGTAACTATGGCTACACCTTC.

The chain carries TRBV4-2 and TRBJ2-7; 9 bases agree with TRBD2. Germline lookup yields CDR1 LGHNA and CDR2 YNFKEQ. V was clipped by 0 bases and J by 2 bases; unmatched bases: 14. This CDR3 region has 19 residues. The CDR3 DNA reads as TGTGCCAGCAGCCAAGAAATTAGCGGGGGCGATATAACCCCCTACGAGCAGTACTTC. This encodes CASSQEISGGDITPYEQYF.

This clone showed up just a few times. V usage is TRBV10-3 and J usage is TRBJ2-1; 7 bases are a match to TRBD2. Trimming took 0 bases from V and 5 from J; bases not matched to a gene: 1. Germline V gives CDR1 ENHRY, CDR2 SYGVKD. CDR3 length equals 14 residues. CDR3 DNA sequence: TGTGCCATCAGTGAGTCGGGAGGGGACAATGAGCAGTTCTTC. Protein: CAISESGGDNEQFF.

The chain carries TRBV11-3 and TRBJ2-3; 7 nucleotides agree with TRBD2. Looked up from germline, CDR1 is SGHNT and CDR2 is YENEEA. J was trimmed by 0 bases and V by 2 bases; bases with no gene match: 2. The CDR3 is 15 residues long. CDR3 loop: CASSLWGGSTDTQYF. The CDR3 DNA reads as TGTGCCAGCAGCTTATGGGGGGGGAGCACAGATACGCAGTATTTT.

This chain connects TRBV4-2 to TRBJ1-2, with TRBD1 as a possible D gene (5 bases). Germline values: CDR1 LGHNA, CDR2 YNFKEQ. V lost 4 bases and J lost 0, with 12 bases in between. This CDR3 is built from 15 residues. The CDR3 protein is CASSPAGTTNYGYTF. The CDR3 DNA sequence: TGTGCCAGCAGCCCGGCGGGGACCACTAACTATGGCTACACCTTC.

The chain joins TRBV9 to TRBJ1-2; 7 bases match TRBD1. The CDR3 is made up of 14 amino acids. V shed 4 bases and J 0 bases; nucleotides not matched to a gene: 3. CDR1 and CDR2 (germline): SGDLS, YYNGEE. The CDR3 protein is CASSSGQSNYGYTF. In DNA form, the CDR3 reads TGTGCCAGCAGCTCGGGACAGTCTAACTATGGCTACACCTTC.

The CDR3 bases are TGTGCCAGCAGACTAACAGGGGTAGGAACTAATGAAAAACTGTTTTTT. This gives the protein CASRLTGVGTNEKLFF. The gene calls are TRBV7-2 and TRBJ1-4; 7 positions agree with TRBD1. Germline V CDR1 and CDR2: SGHTA, FQGNSA. J gave up 1 base and V 6 bases, and 8 bases lay outside the gene matches. The CDR3 has 16 amino acids.

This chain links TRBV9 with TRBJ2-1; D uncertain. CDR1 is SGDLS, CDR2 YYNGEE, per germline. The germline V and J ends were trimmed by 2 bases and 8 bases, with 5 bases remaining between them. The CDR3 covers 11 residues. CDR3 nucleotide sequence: TGTGCCAGCAGCGTTGGCTATGAGCAGTTCTTC. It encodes CASSVGYEQFF.

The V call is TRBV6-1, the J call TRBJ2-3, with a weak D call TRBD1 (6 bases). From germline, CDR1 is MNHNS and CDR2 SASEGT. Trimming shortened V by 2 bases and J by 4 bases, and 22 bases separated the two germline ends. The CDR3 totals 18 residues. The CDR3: CASSELFPGTRNSDTQYF. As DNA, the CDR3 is TGTGCCAGCAGTGAACTTTTTCCCGGGACACGGAATTCAGATACGCAGTATTTT.

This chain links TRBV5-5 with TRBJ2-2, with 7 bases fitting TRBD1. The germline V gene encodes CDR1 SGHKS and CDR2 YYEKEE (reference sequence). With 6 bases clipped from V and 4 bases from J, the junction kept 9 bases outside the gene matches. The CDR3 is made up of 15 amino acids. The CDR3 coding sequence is TGTGCCAGCACCTCCGGGACAGTACCCACCGGGGAGCTGTTTTTT. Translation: CASTSGTVPTGELFF.

CDR3 nucleotide sequence: TGTGCCAGCAGTGATCAAACAGGTCCTAACGTGACCCAGTACTTC. Protein sequence: CASSDQTGPNVTQYF. The chain recombines TRBV2 with TRBJ2-5; D is possibly TRBD1 (5 bases). The germline V gene encodes CDR1 SNHLY and CDR2 FYNNEI. The CDR3 sequence is 15 residues long. V gave up 3 bases and J gave up 7 bases, with 18 bases separating them.

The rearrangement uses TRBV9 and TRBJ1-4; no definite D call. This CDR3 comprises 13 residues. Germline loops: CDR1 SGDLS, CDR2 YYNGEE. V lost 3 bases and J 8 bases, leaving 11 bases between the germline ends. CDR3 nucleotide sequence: TGTGCCAGCAGCGGAGGAGGTCGAGAAAAACTGTTTTTT. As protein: CASSGGGREKLFF.

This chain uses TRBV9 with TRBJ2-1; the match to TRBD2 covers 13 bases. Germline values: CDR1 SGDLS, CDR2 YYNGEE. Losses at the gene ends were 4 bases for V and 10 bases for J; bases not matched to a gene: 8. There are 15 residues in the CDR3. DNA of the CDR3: TGTGCCAGCAGCCGGACTAGCGGGGGACTTAAGGAGCAGTTCTTC. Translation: CASSRTSGGLKEQFF.